This entry describes one TCR beta chain. The antigen remains unidentified. The CDR3 runs 11 residues. In germline, CDR1 is DFQATT, CDR2 SNEGSKA (reference sequence). V lost 5 bases, J lost 6 bases, and 11 bases lay in between. This sample is drawn from a study of cytomegalovirus exposure and HLA in healthy donors. Study-wide findings and caveats: It was only CMV serostatus that was available as immune exposure information. According to an earlier analysis, most TCR beta V segments yielded productive rearrangements about 87% or about 30% of the time. Reportedly, a later analysis found an Asian-associated ancestry cluster had fewer N-insertions than the roughly 700-donor mean.

The PCR made use of 60 Vbeta and 13 Jbeta primers. Clones were sequenced by immunoSEQ multiplex PCR, and TCRdb holds only the in-frame ones, with some missing. Of some 65,000 clones in the sample, about 73% were seen once. Sample: PBMCs. The source of this sequence is a woman in her thirties in good health and CMV-seronegative. The chain carries TRBV20-1 and TRBJ2-7; D gene unclear. The CDR3 reads CSAHPGPEQYF. The CDR3 bases are TGCAGTGCTCATCCTGGGCCCGAGCAGTACTTC.